This TCR beta chain was identified in a study of blood T cell repertoires in COVID-19. In the study overall: The United States, Italy and Spain were the sources of the acute and convalescent COVID-19 samples.

Method: immunoSEQ multiplex PCR; TCRdb's copy keeps in-frame clones and lacks some. The sample has 150,000 to 200,000 clones; approximately 90% are singletons. CDR3 length equals 15 residues. V lost 3 bases to trimming and J lost 5 bases; unmatched junction nucleotides: 2. Per the germline V gene, CDR1 is DFQATT and CDR2 is SNEGSKA (reference sequence). V and J are TRBV20-1 and TRBJ1-6; 12 bases map to TRBD1. The TCR comes from a man between 40 and 49 years old with active or convalescent COVID-19. The specimen sequenced was peripheral blood. CDR3 in amino acids: CSASRDRGHNSPLHF. The CDR3 nucleotides are TGCAGTGCTAGTCGGGACAGGGGGCATAATTCACCCCTCCACTTT.